The present T cell receptor (beta chain) was sequenced within a study of T cell changes during pregnancy in multiple sclerosis. Sequencing used immunoSEQ multiplex PCR; TCRdb keeps in-frame clones, though not all of them. The sample contains approximately 83,000 clones, 94% of which appear only once. With 0 bases removed from V and 8 bases from J, the gap between germline ends came to 15 bases. CDR1 is SGHRS and CDR2 is YFSETQ in the germline V gene. CDR3 length: 15 amino acids. This clone came up a few times. This chain joins TRBV5-1 and TRBJ2-1; possibly TRBD1 for D (6 bases). This receptor was taken from a female donor with multiple sclerosis, enrolled in a pregnancy study. The material sequenced was peripheral blood, taken in the third trimester of pregnancy. The DNA for the CDR3 is TGCGCCAGCAGCTTGGCCGTCAGGGGTCTGGATGAGCAGTTCTTC. Its protein product is CASSLAVRGLDEQFF.